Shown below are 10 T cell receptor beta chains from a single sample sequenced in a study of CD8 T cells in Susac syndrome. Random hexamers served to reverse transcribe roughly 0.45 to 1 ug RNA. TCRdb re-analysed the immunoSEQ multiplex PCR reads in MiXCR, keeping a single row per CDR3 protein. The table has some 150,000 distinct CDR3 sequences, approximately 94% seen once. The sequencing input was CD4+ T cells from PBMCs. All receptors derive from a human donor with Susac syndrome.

CDR3 in DNA: TGCAGCACTTTTCGGGACAGGGGTAATGGAGGTGGCTACACCTTC. This codes for CSTFRDRGNGGGYTF. The chain joins TRBV29-1 to TRBJ1-2; 10 bases map to TRBD1. The CDR3 is 15 amino acids. Germline loops: CDR1 SQVTM, CDR2 ANQGSEA. V gave up 8 bases and J gave up 7 bases; unmatched junction bases: 16.

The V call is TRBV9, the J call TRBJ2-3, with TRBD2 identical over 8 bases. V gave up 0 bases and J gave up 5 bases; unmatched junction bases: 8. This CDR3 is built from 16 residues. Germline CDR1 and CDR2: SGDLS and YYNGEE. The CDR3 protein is CASSVGGGLVGDTQYF. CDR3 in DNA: TGTGCCAGCAGCGTAGGGGGGGGACTAGTGGGAGATACGCAGTATTTT.

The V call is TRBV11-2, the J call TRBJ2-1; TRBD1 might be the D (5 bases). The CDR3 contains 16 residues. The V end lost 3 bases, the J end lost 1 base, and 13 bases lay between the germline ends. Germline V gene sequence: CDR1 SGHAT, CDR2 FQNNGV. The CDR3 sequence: CASSLDDRFSYNEQFF. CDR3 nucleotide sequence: TGTGCCAGCAGCTTGGATGACAGATTTTCCTACAATGAGCAGTTCTTC.

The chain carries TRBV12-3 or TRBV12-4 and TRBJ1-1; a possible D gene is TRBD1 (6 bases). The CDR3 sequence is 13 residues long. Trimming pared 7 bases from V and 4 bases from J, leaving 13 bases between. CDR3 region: CASIRGHGTEAFF. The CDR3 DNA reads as TGTGCCAGCATCCGGGGGCACGGCACTGAAGCTTTCTTT.

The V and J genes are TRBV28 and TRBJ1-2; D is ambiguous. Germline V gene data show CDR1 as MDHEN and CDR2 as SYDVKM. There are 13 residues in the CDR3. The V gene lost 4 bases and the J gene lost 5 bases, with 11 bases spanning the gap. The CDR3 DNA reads TGTGCCAGCAGTTATCTTGGGCCGTATGGCTACACCTTC. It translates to CASSYLGPYGYTF.

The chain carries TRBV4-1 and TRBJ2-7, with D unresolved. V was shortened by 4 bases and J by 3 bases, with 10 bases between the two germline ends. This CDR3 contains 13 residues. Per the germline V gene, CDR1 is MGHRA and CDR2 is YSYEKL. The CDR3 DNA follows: TGCGCCAGCAGCCGAACAACAGTCTACGAGCAGTACTTC. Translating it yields CASSRTTVYEQYF.

As DNA, the CDR3 is TGTGCCAGCAGCCAAGTCAGTGGGGGCTTAGGCTACACCTTC. Translated, it gives CASSQVSGGLGYTF. V gene TRBV3-1 combines with J gene TRBJ1-2, with a tentative D call TRBD1 (6 bases). Trimming removed 1 base at V and 8 bases at J, with 14 bases between. This CDR3 comprises 14 residues. CDR1 is LGHDT, CDR2 YNNKEL, per germline (reference sequence). Complete variable domain (other parts from reference TRBV3-1 and TRBJ1-2): DTAVSQTPKYLVTQMGNDKSIKCEQNLGHDTMYWYKQDSKKFLKIMFSYNNKELIINETVPNRFSPKSPDKAHLNLHINSLELGDSAVYFCASSQVSGGLGYTFGSGTRLTVV.

CDR3 DNA: TGTGCCAGCAGCTTAACGGGTTACACAGATACGCAGTATTTT. It encodes CASSLTGYTDTQYF. The chain combines TRBV7-2 with TRBJ2-3; D is uncertain. CDR3 length equals 14 residues. V was shortened by 2 bases and J by 2 bases, with 8 bases between the two germline ends. The germline V gene has CDR1 SGHTA and CDR2 FQGNSA. Full variable domain (outside the CDR3, taken from reference TRBV7-2 and TRBJ2-3): GAGVSQSPSNKVTEKGKDVELRCDPISGHTALYWYRQSLGQGLEFLIYFQGNSAPDKSGLPSDRFSAERTGGSVSTLTIQRTQQEDSAVYLCASSLTGYTDTQYFGPGTRLTVL.

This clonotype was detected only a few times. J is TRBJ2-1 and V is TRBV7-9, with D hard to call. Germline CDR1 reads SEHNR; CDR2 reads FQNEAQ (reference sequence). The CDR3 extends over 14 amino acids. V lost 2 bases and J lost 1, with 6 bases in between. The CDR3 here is CASSLSSSYNEQFF. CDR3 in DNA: TGTGCCAGCAGCTTATCTAGTTCCTACAATGAGCAGTTCTTC.

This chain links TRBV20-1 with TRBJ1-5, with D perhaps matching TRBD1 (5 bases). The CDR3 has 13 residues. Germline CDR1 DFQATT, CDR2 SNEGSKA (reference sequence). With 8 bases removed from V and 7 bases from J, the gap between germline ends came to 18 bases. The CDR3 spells CSRAGQVGQPQHF. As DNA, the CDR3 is TGCAGTAGGGCCGGACAAGTAGGGCAGCCCCAGCATTTT.